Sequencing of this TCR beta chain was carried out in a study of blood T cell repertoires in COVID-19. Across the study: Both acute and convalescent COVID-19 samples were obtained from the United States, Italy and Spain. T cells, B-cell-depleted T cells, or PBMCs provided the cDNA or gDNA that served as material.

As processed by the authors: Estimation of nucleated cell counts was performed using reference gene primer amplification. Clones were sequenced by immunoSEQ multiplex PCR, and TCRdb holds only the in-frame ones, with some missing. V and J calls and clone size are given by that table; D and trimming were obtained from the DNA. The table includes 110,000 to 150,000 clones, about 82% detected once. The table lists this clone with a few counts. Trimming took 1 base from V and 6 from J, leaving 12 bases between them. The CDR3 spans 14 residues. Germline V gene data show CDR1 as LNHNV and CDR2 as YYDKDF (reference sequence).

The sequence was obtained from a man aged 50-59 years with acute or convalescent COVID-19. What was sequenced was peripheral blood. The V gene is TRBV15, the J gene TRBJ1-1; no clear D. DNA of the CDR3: TGTGCCACCAGCAGAGGATCGACTACCCCTGAAGCTTTCTTT. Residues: CATSRGSTTPEAFF.